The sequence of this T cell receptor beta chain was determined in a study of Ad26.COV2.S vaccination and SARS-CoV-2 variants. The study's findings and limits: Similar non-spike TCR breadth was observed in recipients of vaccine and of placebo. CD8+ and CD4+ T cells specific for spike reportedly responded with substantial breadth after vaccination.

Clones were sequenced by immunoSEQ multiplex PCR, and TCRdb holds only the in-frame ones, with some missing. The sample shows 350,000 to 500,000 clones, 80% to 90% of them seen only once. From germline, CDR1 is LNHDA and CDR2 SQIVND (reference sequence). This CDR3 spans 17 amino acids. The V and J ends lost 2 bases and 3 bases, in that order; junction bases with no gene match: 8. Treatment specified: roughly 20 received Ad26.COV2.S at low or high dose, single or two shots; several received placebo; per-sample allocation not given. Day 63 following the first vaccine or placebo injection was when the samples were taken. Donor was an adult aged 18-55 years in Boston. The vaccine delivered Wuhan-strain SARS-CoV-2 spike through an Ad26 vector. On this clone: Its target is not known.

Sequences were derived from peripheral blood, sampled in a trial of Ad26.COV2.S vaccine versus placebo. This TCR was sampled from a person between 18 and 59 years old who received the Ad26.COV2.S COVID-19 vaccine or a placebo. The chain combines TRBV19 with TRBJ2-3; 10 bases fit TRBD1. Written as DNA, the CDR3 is TGTGCCAGTAGTATAAGGGGGGACAGGGGATGGACAGATACGCAGTATTTT. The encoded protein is CASSIRGDRGWTDTQYF.